Described below is a single TCR beta chain sequence and its context. The data were produced by immunoSEQ multiplex PCR, yet TCRdb's version contains in-frame clones alone and is incomplete. The sample has some 30,000 clones, around 90% seen once; the top ten hold 9.8%. Noted treatment: preoperative locoregional IRX-2 cytokine immunotherapy. This phase Ib study tested locoregional IRX-2 cytokine immunotherapy given before surgery. The sample comes from a study of preoperative IRX-2 immunotherapy in early breast cancer. The CDR3 is 14 residues long. The germline CDR1 and CDR2 sequences are LNHNV and YYDKDF (reference sequence). The V gene lost 6 bases and the J gene lost 1 base, with 12 bases spanning the gap.

The source of this sequence is a human donor with breast cancer. Collection of the sample occurred from a patient treated with IRX-2 immunotherapy. V gene TRBV15 combines with J gene TRBJ1-1; D unclear. In DNA form, the CDR3 reads TGTGCCACCAGTCGCGGGTCCCAGAACACTGAAGCTTTCTTT. Its translation: CATSRGSQNTEAFF.